The rows below give T cell receptor beta chains drawn from one sample of a study of blood T cell repertoires in COVID-19. Clones were read by immunoSEQ multiplex PCR, and TCRdb kept only the in-frame ones, dropping some. The table includes about 300,000 clones, about 85% detected once. Sequencing was done on a sample of PBMCs or T cells enriched from blood (not recorded which). The receptors stem from a woman aged 25 to 39 who had been exposed to COVID-19. Each CDR3 is given with its conserved first and last residue. The order of the fields is V gene, clone size, D gene, J gene, CDR3 DNA, CDR3 protein. The D gene is left open where the match is weak. Rows give clone size only sometimes, using once, few, many, or a class for an expanded clone.

TRBV7-8	-	TRBD1	TRBJ1-5	TGTGCCAGCAGCTTAGTCGACAGGGGAAGAGTTACAAGCAATCAGCCCCAGCATTTT	CASSLVDRGRVTSNQPQHF
TRBV3-1/TRBV3-2	-	TRBD2	TRBJ2-1	TGTGCCAGCAGCCAAGAGTCTAGCGGGGCACACTACAATGAGCAGTTCTTC	CASSQESSGAHYNEQFF
TRBV2	-	-	TRBJ1-6	TGTGCCAGCAGTGTTGAACAGGGTAATTCACCCCTCCACTTT	CASSVEQGNSPLHF
TRBV5-1	few	TRBD1	TRBJ1-6	TGCGCCAGCAGCTTGCCCGGGACAGGGAATTCACCCCTCCACTTT	CASSLPGTGNSPLHF
TRBV3-1/TRBV3-2	-	TRBD1	TRBJ1-2	TGTGCCAGCAGCCCAGGACAGGCGTATGGCTACACCTTC	CASSPGQAYGYTF
TRBV28	-	TRBD1	TRBJ1-6	TGTGCCAGCAGTTCAATAACCCAAGTCAGGGGGCGCACACCCCTCCACTTT	CASSSITQVRGRTPLHF
TRBV6-5	-	TRBD1	TRBJ1-1	TGTGCCAGCAGTTCGGACAGGCCAGGAGACACTGAAGCTTTCTTT	CASSSDRPGDTEAFF
TRBV28	-	TRBD1	TRBJ2-5	TGTGCCAGCAGGTCGGGACAGGGTCAAGGGACCCAGTACTTC	CASRSGQGQGTQYF
TRBV28	-	-	TRBJ2-1	TGTGCCAGCATCACCTTTAGATCTACCATGTACAATGAGCAGTTCTTC	CASITFRSTMYNEQFF
TRBV10-1	-	-	TRBJ2-3	TGCGCCAGCAGTGGTAAAGGGGCGTACCACGATACGCAGTATTTT	CASSGKGAYHDTQYF
TRBV4-3	-	-	TRBJ2-7	TGCGCCAGCAGCCAAGGCTTCGGCGGCTCCTACGAGCAGTACTTC	CASSQGFGGSYEQYF
TRBV7-9	few	TRBD1	TRBJ1-1	TGTGCCAGCAGCCTAGGACAGGGGTTCCTTTTTGAAGCTTTCTTT	CASSLGQGFLFEAFF
TRBV4-1	-	TRBD1	TRBJ2-1	TGCGCCAGCACCTGGACAGGGACCAATGAGCAGTTCTTC	CASTWTGTNEQFF
TRBV7-9	-	-	TRBJ1-1	TGTGCCAGCAGCTCCCCGTCGGGGGGCAGAACTGAAGCTTTCTTT	CASSSPSGGRTEAFF
TRBV30	-	-	TRBJ1-2	TGTGCCTGGAGTGTCTCCTCGGGTTTAGCGGCGGGCTACACCTTC	CAWSVSSGLAAGYTF
TRBV6-6	-	-	TRBJ1-4	TGTGCCAGCAATAACACCCCTGGGGGCCGGAGTGAAAAACTGTTTTTT	CASNNTPGGRSEKLFF